This TCR beta chain was retrieved from a study of metastatic and nonmetastatic thyroid tumors. On the study more broadly: A comparison of repertoires was made across blood and tumor or nodule tissue from malignant and benign thyroid patients. Study observations and caveats: Malignant thyroid tumors reportedly exceeded benign nodules significantly in TCR beta diversity, with the difference appearing in blood and tumor.

In the case of this clone: Its antigen is undetermined.

No treatment had been given to any patient before thyroid surgery. Per the authors' pipeline: A distant-metastasis classifier for papillary thyroid cancer was built using CDR3 differences across clinicopathological groups. TCRdb re-analyzed the PCR reads using MiXCR. TCRdb's processing, not the authors', yielded these V and J calls. The table includes just over 15,000 clones, about 4% detected once. V was pared by 0 bases and J by 6 bases, with 7 bases of the junction left unmatched. Germline V gene sequence: CDR1 SGHRS, CDR2 YFSETQ. The CDR3 length is 17 residues. Sequenced material: tumor tissue. The sequence derives from a female donor with papillary thyroid cancer or a benign thyroid nodule (not recorded which). Some clones in this sample may be carry-over from other donors' samples. The V and J genes are TRBV5-1 and TRBJ2-3; 13 bases agree with TRBD2. This CDR3 reads CASSLARTSGGYDTQYF. CDR3 DNA: TGCGCCAGCAGCTTGGCCCGGACTAGCGGGGGCTATGATACGCAGTATTTT.